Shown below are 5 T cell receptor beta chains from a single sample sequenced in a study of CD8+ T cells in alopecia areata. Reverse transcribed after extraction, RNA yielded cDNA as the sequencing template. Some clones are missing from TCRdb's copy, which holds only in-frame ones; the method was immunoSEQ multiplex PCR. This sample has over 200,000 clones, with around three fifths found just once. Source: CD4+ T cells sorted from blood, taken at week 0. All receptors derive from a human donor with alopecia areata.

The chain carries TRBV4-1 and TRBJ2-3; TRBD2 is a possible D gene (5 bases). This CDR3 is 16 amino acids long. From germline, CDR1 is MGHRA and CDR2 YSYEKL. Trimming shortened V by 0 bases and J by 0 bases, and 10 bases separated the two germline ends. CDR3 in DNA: TGCGCCAGCAGCCAAGACCGGGGTCTGAGCACAGATACGCAGTATTTT. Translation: CASSQDRGLSTDTQYF.

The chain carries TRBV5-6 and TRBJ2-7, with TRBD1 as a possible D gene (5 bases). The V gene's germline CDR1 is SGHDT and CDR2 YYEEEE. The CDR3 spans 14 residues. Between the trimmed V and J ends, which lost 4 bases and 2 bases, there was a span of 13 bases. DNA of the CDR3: TGTGCCAGCAGCCCGGGTGACAGTCCCTACGAGCAGTACTTC. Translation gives CASSPGDSPYEQYF.

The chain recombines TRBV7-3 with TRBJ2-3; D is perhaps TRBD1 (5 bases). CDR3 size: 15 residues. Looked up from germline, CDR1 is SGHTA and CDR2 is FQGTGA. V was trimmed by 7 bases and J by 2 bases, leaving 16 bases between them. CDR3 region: CASTLFPRDTDTQYF. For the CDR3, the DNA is TGTGCCAGCACCCTCTTTCCCAGGGACACAGATACGCAGTATTTT.

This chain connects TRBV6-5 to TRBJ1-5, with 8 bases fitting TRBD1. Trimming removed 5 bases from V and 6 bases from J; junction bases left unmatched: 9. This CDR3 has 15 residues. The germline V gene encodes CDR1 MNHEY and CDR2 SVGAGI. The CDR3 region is CASSLTSQGAQPQHF. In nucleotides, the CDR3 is TGTGCCAGCAGTCTTACGTCCCAGGGGGCTCAGCCCCAGCATTTT.

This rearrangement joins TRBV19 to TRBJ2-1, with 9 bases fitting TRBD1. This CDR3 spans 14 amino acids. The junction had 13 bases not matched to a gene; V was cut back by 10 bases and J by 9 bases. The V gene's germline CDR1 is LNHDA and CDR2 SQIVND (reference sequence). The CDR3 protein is CATDPGQGFGEQFF. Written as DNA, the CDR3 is TGTGCCACTGACCCGGGACAGGGCTTTGGTGAGCAGTTCTTC.